The rows below give T cell receptor beta chains drawn from one sample of a study of blood T cell repertoires in COVID-19. Some clones are missing from TCRdb's copy, which holds only in-frame ones; the method was immunoSEQ multiplex PCR. The table has over 400,000 clones, around nine tenths seen once. The sample consisted of peripheral blood. Receptors were obtained from a woman aged 50 to 60 with COVID-19, enrolled during active disease. CDR3s include the opening cysteine and the closing phenylalanine or tryptophan. The order of the fields is D gene, V gene, J gene, clone size, CDR3 DNA, CDR3 protein. D genes are given only for firm matches. For some rows the clone size is stated as once, few or many, or as a class when expanded; others skip it.

>.|TRBV19|TRBJ1-5|.
TGTGCCAGCGTTACCGGTGGTGGGCCCCAGCATTTT
CASVTGGGPQHF
>TRBD1|TRBV5-1|TRBJ2-7|.
TGCGCCAGCAGCTCCCGACAGGGGGCTTACGAGCAGTACTTC
CASSSRQGAYEQYF
>.|TRBV4-1|TRBJ2-3|.
TGCGCCAGCAGCACCCGCGGGGGCCAAGCAGATACGCAGTATTTT
CASSTRGGQADTQYF
>.|TRBV5-8|TRBJ1-1|.
TGTGCCAGCAGCTCCCGGGGGGAAGCTTTCTTT
CASSSRGEAFF
>.|TRBV11-2|TRBJ1-1|.
TGTGCCAGCAGCCCCCAGGGAATGAACACTGAAGCTTTCTTT
CASSPQGMNTEAFF
>.|TRBV2|TRBJ2-5|.
TGTGCCAGCAGTGATAGTCACCACCAAGAGACCCAGTACTTC
CASSDSHHQETQYF
>.|TRBV7-2|TRBJ1-2|.
TGTGCCAGCAGCTTAACGGTGGGGCCCAACTATGGCTACACCTTC
CASSLTVGPNYGYTF
>.|TRBV6-6|TRBJ1-5|.
TGTGCCAGCAGTCACCCTGGGGGGAGGGAGGGTGAGAACAATCAGCCCCAGCATTTT
CASSHPGGREGENNQPQHF
>.|TRBV10-3|TRBJ1-2|.
TGTGCCTTGTCCGGGACTTTCAAAGGTGGCTACACCTTC
CALSGTFKGGYTF
>.|TRBV12-3/TRBV12-4|TRBJ1-2|.
TGTGCCAGCAGTCGGACAGCCAACTATGGCTACACCTTC
CASSRTANYGYTF
>.|TRBV14|TRBJ1-4|.
TGTGCCAGCAGCCGGATATCGGGAGAAAAACTGTTTTTT
CASSRISGEKLFF
>TRBD1|TRBV5-4|TRBJ2-1|.
TGTGCCAGCAGCTACGGGGACAGCTACAATGAGCAGTTCTTC
CASSYGDSYNEQFF
>.|TRBV7-3|TRBJ1-1|.
TGTGCCAGCAGCCCGACAGAGCCACCGAACACTGAAGCTTTCTTT
CASSPTEPPNTEAFF
>.|TRBV7-9|TRBJ1-2|.
TGTGCCAGCAGCCCTTTCCTACAGGGTACCTATGGCTACACCTTC
CASSPFLQGTYGYTF
>.|TRBV30|TRBJ2-2|.
TGTGCCTGGAGCTCAGGGATTAACACCGGGGAGCTGTTTTTT
CAWSSGINTGELFF
>.|TRBV5-1|TRBJ1-6|.
TGCGCCAGCAGCCAGGTCCCCGGGGTTGGTAATTCACCCCTCCACTTT
CASSQVPGVGNSPLHF
>.|TRBV9|TRBJ1-1|.
TGTGCCAGCAGCCCCTCGACGCAACGGGACACTGAAGCTTTCTTT
CASSPSTQRDTEAFF
>.|TRBV27|TRBJ1-2|.
TGTGCCAGCAGCCCTCTAGAAGCAGGGGAGAACACCTTC
CASSPLEAGENTF
>.|TRBV19|TRBJ2-7|.
TGTGCCAGTAGTACCCAATTGGGACTCACCGAGCAGTACTTC
CASSTQLGLTEQYF
>TRBD2|TRBV7-9|TRBJ2-2|once
TGTGCCAGCAGCTTAATGGCGGGGGTCACCGGGGAGCTGTTTTTT
CASSLMAGVTGELFF
>.|TRBV5-1|TRBJ1-1|once
TGCGCCAGCAGCTTCGCGGAGAACACTGAAGCTTTCTTT
CASSFAENTEAFF
>TRBD1|TRBV5-1|TRBJ2-7|.
TGCGCCAGCAGCTTGGTCCCCTTGGACAGGGGCTACGAGCAGTACTTC
CASSLVPLDRGYEQYF
>.|TRBV5-4|TRBJ2-5|.
TGTGCCAGCAGCTTGGGGGTGGGAGGGGGTCAAGAGACCCAGTACTTC
CASSLGVGGGQETQYF
>TRBD1|TRBV11-2|TRBJ1-2|.
TGTGCCAGCAGCTTAGGCGTGGGACAGGATGCTTATGGCTACACCTTC
CASSLGVGQDAYGYTF
>.|TRBV6-5|TRBJ1-3|.
TGTGCCAGCAAGCGGGGCGGCGACTCTGGAAACACCATATATTTT
CASKRGGDSGNTIYF
>TRBD2|TRBV9|TRBJ2-3|.
TGTGCCAGCACCTTACGGGGGGACCCCGGAGATACGCAGTATTTT
CASTLRGDPGDTQYF
>.|TRBV6-2/TRBV6-3|TRBJ1-1|.
TGTGCCAGCAGTTATGACTGGGGAGGGCCGGGGGCTTTCTTT
CASSYDWGGPGAFF
>TRBD1|TRBV28|TRBJ1-5|.
TGTGCCAGCAGTTCCCCGGGACAGGTCCAGCCCCAGCATTTT
CASSSPGQVQPQHF
>.|TRBV24-1|TRBJ2-3|.
TGTGCCACCAGTGATTCCCAGCGGAGCACAGATACGCAGTATTTT
CATSDSQRSTDTQYF
>TRBD1|TRBV7-9|TRBJ1-3|.
TGTGCCAGCAGCTTAGCCTGGACAGGGAGGGATGGAAACACCATATATTTT
CASSLAWTGRDGNTIYF
>.|TRBV25-1|TRBJ1-5|once
TGTGCCAGCAGTGTAGGAGGGCCCAGTCAGCCCCAGCATTTT
CASSVGGPSQPQHF
>.|TRBV2|TRBJ1-6|.
TGTGCCAGCAGTGTAGGACAAGGGGATAATTCACCCCTCCACTTT
CASSVGQGDNSPLHF
>TRBD1|TRBV12-3/TRBV12-4|TRBJ1-1|.
TGTGCCAGCAGGATAACAGGGGACACTGAAGCTTTCTTT
CASRITGDTEAFF
>.|TRBV2|TRBJ1-5|once
TGTGCCAGCAACAGCGGAAATCAGCCCCAGCATTTT
CASNSGNQPQHF
>TRBD1|TRBV28|TRBJ1-4|.
TGTGCCAGCAGTTTAGCCTCTCGGACAGGGGGATCTGGAAAACTGTTTTTT
CASSLASRTGGSGKLFF
>.|TRBV7-8|TRBJ1-1|.
TGTGCCAGCAGCTTAGAAGGGACAAAAAACGGAGACACTGAAGCTTTCTTT
CASSLEGTKNGDTEAFF
>.|TRBV6-1|TRBJ1-2|.
TGTGCCAGCAGTGAATTCCAGGGATGGGACTATGGCTACACCTTC
CASSEFQGWDYGYTF
>TRBD1|TRBV9|TRBJ1-2|.
TGTGCCAGCGGAGAAGACAGGGGGGGATATGGCTACACCTTC
CASGEDRGGYGYTF
>.|TRBV7-9|TRBJ2-3|once
TGTGCCAGCAGCTTAGAAGTGAGGGGGGATACGCAGTATTTT
CASSLEVRGDTQYF
>.|TRBV5-1|TRBJ2-1|.
TGCGCCAGCAGCCCCAACCAGCGGACCCACAATGAGCAGTTCTTC
CASSPNQRTHNEQFF